Each of the 15 T cell receptor beta chains below was sequenced from the same sample in a study of CD8 T cells in ankylosing spondylitis (dated by TCRdb to 2017 to 2019). Broader findings and caveats from the paper: Blood from ankylosing spondylitis patients appeared to be characterized by a TCR beta motif composed of several highly homologous amino acid variants.

Library creation used 5' RACE. The listed sequencing device is Illumina HiSeq 2500. TCRdb reran the public reads through fastp at Q25 and MiXCR, keeping productive beta chains. Each entry is one CDR3 protein sequence, shown with its most common DNA and genes. The sample includes around 770,000 distinct CDR3 sequences, with under 20% observed a single time. The ten biggest clones cover over 15% of the sample. Antigen specificity for these receptors is unknown. The specimen sequenced was blood, either unsorted or a sorted T cell fraction (not recorded which). These receptors originate from a male donor with ankylosing spondylitis.

This sequence joins TRBV10-3 and TRBJ2-3, with 13 bases lining up with TRBD2. The germline V gene has CDR1 ENHRY and CDR2 SYGVKD. The CDR3 is 16 amino acids. V was pared by 5 bases and J by 7 bases, with 9 bases of the junction left unmatched. CDR3 coding DNA: TGTGCCATCAGTACCGCCGGGACTAGCGGGATGAATACGCAGTATTTT. Residues: CAISTAGTSGMNTQYF.

The rearrangement links TRBV24-1 to TRBJ2-7, with no clear D. V was shortened by 3 bases and J by 3 bases, with 11 bases between the two germline ends. This CDR3 comprises 14 residues. Germline V lookup: CDR1 KGHDR, CDR2 SFDVKD. In DNA form, the CDR3 reads TGTGCCACCAGTGATCCAGGTAACCACTACGAGCAGTACTTC. Translated, it gives CATSDPGNHYEQYF.

The chain employs TRBV7-2 and TRBJ1-4, with 7 bases matching TRBD1. The CDR3 runs to 15 residues. Germline CDR1 is SGHTA and CDR2 is FQGNSA. The ends lost 4 bases at V and 7 bases at J; junction bases unmatched: 9. The CDR3: CASSSGGAKGEKLFF. The CDR3 nucleotides are TGTGCCAGCAGCTCAGGGGGGGCGAAAGGTGAAAAACTGTTTTTT.

The gene calls are TRBV29-1 and TRBJ2-3; D uncertain. Germline V gene lookup returns CDR1 SQVTM and CDR2 ANQGSEA. V was shortened by 4 bases and J by 2 bases, with 10 bases between the two germline ends. CDR3 length: 13 amino acids. The CDR3 protein is CSVVSTNTDTQYF. The CDR3 region has the DNA TGCAGCGTTGTGAGTACTAACACAGATACGCAGTATTTT.

This clonotype was detected only a few times. The chain joins TRBV20-1 to TRBJ1-2, with D unresolved. There are 12 residues in the CDR3. The germline V and J ends were trimmed by 6 bases and 3 bases, with 11 bases remaining between them. In germline, CDR1 is DFQATT, CDR2 SNEGSKA (reference sequence). The CDR3 DNA sequence: TGCAGTGCAATCGGAAGGGACTATGGCTACACCTTC. This gives the protein CSAIGRDYGYTF.

In its sample, this clonotype was seen a few times. The chain couples TRBV3-1 to TRBJ1-4; no definite D call. The CDR3 runs to 12 residues. V shed 1 base and J shed 12 bases, with 9 bases lying between them. The V gene's germline CDR1 is LGHDT and CDR2 YNNKEL (reference sequence). Here the CDR3 reads CASSQGDGELFF. CDR3 nucleotide sequence: TGTGCCAGCAGCCAAGGAGACGGGGAACTGTTTTTT.

This clonotype turned up a few times. This sequence joins TRBV4-2 and TRBJ2-2; either TRBD1 or TRBD2 may fit D (5 bases each). With 0 bases removed from V and 1 base from J, the gap between germline ends came to 15 bases. CDR1 and CDR2 from the germline V gene are LGHNA and YNFKEQ. The CDR3 has 18 residues. The CDR3 DNA reads TGTGCCAGCAGCCAAGATGTCGGGGCAGGGTGGAACACCGGGGAGCTGTTTTTT. Its protein is CASSQDVGAGWNTGELFF.

The CDR3 protein is CASSRLTGGDTGELFF. CDR3 sequence (DNA): TGCGCCAGCAGCCGCCTAACAGGGGGCGACACCGGGGAGCTGTTTTTT. The chain uses TRBV4-3 and TRBJ2-2; 9 nucleotides agree with TRBD1. This CDR3 is built from 16 residues. In germline, CDR1 is LGHNA, CDR2 YSLEER. The V and J ends lost 4 bases and 3 bases, in that order; junction bases with no gene match: 6.

This clonotype has only a few counts. The rearrangement joins TRBV12-3 or TRBV12-4 to TRBJ2-3; TRBD1 might be the D (6 bases). Deletions cut 3 bases from V and 1 base from J, with 17 bases between. This CDR3 comprises 17 residues. The CDR3 spells CASSFREPEGGTDTQYF. The CDR3 nucleotides are TGTGCCAGCAGTTTTAGAGAGCCCGAGGGGGGCACAGATACGCAGTATTTT.

This clonotype was detected only a few times. The chain links TRBV5-1 to TRBJ2-7; tentative D call: TRBD2 (5 bases). Germline V gene data show CDR1 as SGHRS and CDR2 as YFSETQ. V lost 1 base, J lost 3 bases, and 17 bases lay in between. The CDR3 covers 16 residues. The CDR3 DNA sequence: TGCGCCAGCAGCTTGTATCCCCAAGAGGGAATCTACGAGCAGTACTTC. Protein sequence: CASSLYPQEGIYEQYF.

This clonotype was detected a few times. The CDR3 DNA reads as TGCGCCAGCAGCCAGAATCTACAGGGGGCGGCCCTCAATGAGCAGTTCTTC. It translates to CASSQNLQGAALNEQFF. This rearrangement joins TRBV4-1 to TRBJ2-1, with 9 bases lining up with TRBD1. V lost 3 bases and J lost 6; bases outside the gene matches: 12. Germline CDR1 reads MGHRA; CDR2 reads YSYEKL. The CDR3 is 17 amino acids.

CDR3 nucleotides: TGCAGTGCTAGTTTGGAGATTCTAGCCAAAAACATTCAGTACTTC. This translates into CSASLEILAKNIQYF. The chain carries TRBV20-1 and TRBJ2-4; D is undetermined. Germline V gene sequence: CDR1 DFQATT, CDR2 SNEGSKA (reference sequence). Trimming stripped 3 bases from V and 0 bases from J, with 12 bases between. The CDR3 is 15 amino acids.

This sequence joins TRBV7-3 and TRBJ2-3; 8 bases match TRBD2. The CDR3 extends over 18 amino acids. Per germline, CDR1 SGHTA and CDR2 FQGTGA. The trim removed 0 bases at V and 0 bases at J, leaving 8 bases unmatched. The CDR3 region is CASSLTLASGSSTDTQYF. The CDR3 DNA sequence: TGTGCCAGCAGCTTAACGTTGGCTAGCGGGTCTAGCACAGATACGCAGTATTTT.

With regard to this clonotype: A read error may be the cause here, since a much bigger clone is one base away. Here the CDR3 reads CSVEEGRSGGGSEAFF. The CDR3 DNA sequence: TGCAGCGTTGAAGAGGGCAGGTCCGGGGGAGGCTCTGAAGCTTTCTTT. The chain combines TRBV29-1 with TRBJ1-1; TRBD1 might be the D (5 bases). V shed 0 bases and J shed 6 bases, with 20 bases lying between them. This CDR3 spans 16 amino acids. Germline assignment: CDR1 SQVTM and CDR2 ANQGSEA.

A few counts support this clonotype. The gene calls are TRBV6-2 or TRBV6-3 and TRBJ1-1; D is undetermined. V shed 6 bases and J shed 5 bases, with 16 bases lying between them. The CDR3 has 14 amino acids. Germline V lookup: CDR1 MNHEY, CDR2 SVGEGT. The CDR3 spells CASSRHLEGTEAFF. The CDR3, as DNA: TGTGCCAGCAGCAGACACCTCGAAGGGACTGAAGCTTTCTTT.